This T cell receptor beta chain was profiled in a study of blood T cells in healthy people across ages. This CDR3 comprises 15 residues. The germline V gene encodes CDR1 SEHNR and CDR2 FQNEAQ (reference sequence). The authors ran a second PCR of about 7 to 11 cycles using a sample-barcoded 5' primer and a J-beta primer mix. TCRdb processed the 5' RACE reads anew with MiXCR; each CDR3 protein has one entry. The data hold some 760,000 distinct CDR3 sequences, with roughly 25% observed a single time. This clonotype was seen more than once but under ten times. Relative to the germline gene, one junction end is altered; a read error may explain this. The same specimen was also included in a second study, on T cells of mothers and their children.

The chain carries TRBV7-9 and TRBJ2-7; 7 bases are shared with TRBD2. The sample taken for sequencing was blood. This clonotype originated in a boy aged 10-17 years in good health. This chain's CDR3 is CASSLGGGRFYGQYF. CDR3 bases: TGTGCCAGCAGCTTAGGGGGCGGGAGATTCTACGGGCAGTACTTC.